Sequencing of this T cell receptor beta chain was carried out in a study of technical replicates of blood from four donors. From germline, CDR1 is SGHVS and CDR2 FQNEAQ. This CDR3 is 13 amino acids long. The V gene lost 3 bases and the J gene lost 7 bases, with 9 bases spanning the gap. The table came from immunoSEQ multiplex PCR; TCRdb's copy has only in-frame clones and leaves some out. The sample has over 60,000 clones; nearly 90% are singletons. This rearrangement joins TRBV7-8 to TRBJ2-2; tentatively, D is TRBD1 (5 bases). The clonotype was recovered from a human donor in good health. Some clones in this sample may be carry-over from other donors' samples. Specimen: PBMCs. The CDR3 region has the DNA TGTGCCAGCAGCTTGGGGCCCTTCGGGGAGCTGTTTTTT. It yields the protein CASSLGPFGELFF.